This TCR beta chain stems from a study of blood T cell repertoires in COVID-19 (dated by TCRdb to about 2020). Study-wide context: The collaborator samples originated in the United States, Italy and Spain and spanned the acute and convalescent phases of COVID-19. A de-identified subject ID, COVID-19 status, age in years and sex were almost always included in the sample metadata. The repertoires were released in a freely available public database intended as a resource for research on the immune response to SARS-CoV-2. The material from the prospective study consisted of cDNA or gDNA derived from T cells, B-cell-depleted T cells, or PBMCs. HLA class I and class II types, where available, came from metadata supplied by the sample provider rather than from assay-based typing. Deeply sampled blood TCRbeta repertoires from subjects exposed to, actively infected with, or recovered from COVID-19 were included in the dataset. Samples were obtained from the ongoing ImmuneRACE study (first 160 participants) and from 1,000 to 1,500 subjects provided by 6 global collaborators. What the research found in general, with its limitations: How much clinical and demographic metadata was included differed by source and by participant, and the metadata was provided uncurated.

From its cysteine to its phenylalanine, the CDR3 spans 15 amino acids. Just the 45-base CDR3 DNA is kept, in frame starting at base 1. Clipping removes 4 bases from V and 6 bases from J, with 10 as the unmatched junction base count. CDR1 and CDR2 are drawn from the germline V gene: SGHRS, YFSETQ. Comment on this clone: The specificity of this receptor is unknown. Base qualities are not at hand, and no much larger clone is one base apart.

Enrolling through a virtual design, the prospective study's participants ranged in age from roughly 18 to 95 years and lived across approximately 25 United States geographic areas. In the prospective study, cohorts were assigned on the basis of participant-reported clinical history obtained from a screening survey and a study questionnaire. In the prospective study, whole blood, serum and a nasopharyngeal or oropharyngeal swab were collected from each participant by mobile phlebotomists. Participants in the prospective study had the option to provide additional blood draws and questionnaires over a roughly two-month period. Blood samples from the prospective study were shipped frozen or at room temperature prior to DNA extraction. The immunoSEQ Assay, a bias-controlled multiplex PCR, was used to amplify TCRbeta CDR3 regions from genomic DNA. In the original analysis: The number of nucleated cells in each sample was estimated by amplification of reference gene primers within the assay. To quantify the absolute abundance of each unique TCRbeta CDR3 rearrangement, sequence reads were collapsed and filtered. For each sample, productive Simpson clonality was calculated as the square root of Simpson's diversity index across productive rearrangements. TCRdb provides this immuneACCESS table in a form limited to in-frame rearrangements. Some clones are lacking; in checked studies, under half of them reflect an unresolved V gene, and why the rest are absent is not known. That table supplies the V and J calls and clone size; D and trimming were determined from the DNA. The sample yields roughly 250,000 clones; around 87% were counted once. The top ten constitute 6% to 7% of the sample.

Specimen: PBMCs or T cells enriched from blood (not recorded which). The sequence joins TRBV5-1 to TRBJ1-1; 9 bases in the junction line up with TRBD1. The TCR comes from a woman aged 30 to 39 with acute COVID-19. The sequenced DNA: TGCGCCAGCAGCCTACCGGGACAGGGAAGACCTGAAGCTTTCTTT. This sequence encodes CASSLPGQGRPEAFF.